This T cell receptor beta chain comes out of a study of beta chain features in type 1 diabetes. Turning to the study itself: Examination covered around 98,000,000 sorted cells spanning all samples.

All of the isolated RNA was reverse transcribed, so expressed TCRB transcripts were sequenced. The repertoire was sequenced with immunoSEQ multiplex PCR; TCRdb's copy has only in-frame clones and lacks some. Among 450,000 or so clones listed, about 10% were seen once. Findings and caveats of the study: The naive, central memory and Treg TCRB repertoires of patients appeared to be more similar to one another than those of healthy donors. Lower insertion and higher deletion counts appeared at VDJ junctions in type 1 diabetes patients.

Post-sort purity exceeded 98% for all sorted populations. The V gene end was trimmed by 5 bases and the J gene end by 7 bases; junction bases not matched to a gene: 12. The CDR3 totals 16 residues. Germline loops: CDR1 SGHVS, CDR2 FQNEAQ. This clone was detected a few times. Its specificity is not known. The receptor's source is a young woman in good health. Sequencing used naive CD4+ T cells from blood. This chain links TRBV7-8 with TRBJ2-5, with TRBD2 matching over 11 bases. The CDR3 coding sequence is TGTGCCAGCAGCGATAGCGGGAGGGCCCGTCTTCGGACCCAGTACTTC. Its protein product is CASSDSGRARLRTQYF.